Presented here are 9 T cell receptor beta chains from one specimen sequenced in a study of blood T cell repertoires in COVID-19. This table comes from immunoSEQ multiplex PCR, and its TCRdb copy is limited to in-frame clones, with some not included. The sample records around 130,000 clones, 75% to 85% being singletons. Sequencing used peripheral blood. The receptors here all came from a woman older than 75 with acute or convalescent COVID-19.

This chain links TRBV6-1 with TRBJ1-1; 7 nucleotides agree with TRBD1. The CDR3 runs to 16 residues. V lost 3 bases to trimming and J lost 7 bases; unmatched junction nucleotides: 14. Germline CDR1 reads MNHNS; CDR2 reads SASEGT. The CDR3 DNA reads as TGTGCCAGCAGTGACGGCCCAGGGGGGAGAAGTATTGAAGCTTTCTTT. It specifies CASSDGPGGRSIEAFF.

This chain links TRBV27 with TRBJ1-5, with D maybe TRBD1 (5 bases). V lost 2 bases and J lost 3, with 11 bases in between. This CDR3 has 15 amino acids. Germline CDR1 MNHEY, CDR2 SMNVEV (reference sequence). The chain's CDR3 is CASSLVQGYNQPQHF. CDR3 nucleotides: TGTGCCAGCAGTTTAGTCCAGGGCTACAATCAGCCCCAGCATTTT.

V and J are TRBV6-5 and TRBJ2-1, with 7 bases fitting TRBD2. CDR1 and CDR2 (germline): MNHEY, SVGAGI. J gave up 2 bases and V 3 bases, and 7 bases lay outside the gene matches. This CDR3 region has 16 residues. The CDR3: CASSYYSREPYNEQFF. The CDR3 DNA reads as TGTGCCAGCAGTTATTATTCGCGGGAGCCCTACAATGAGCAGTTCTTC.

The sample holds one count of this clone. The genes are TRBV3-1 (or the pseudogene TRBV3-2) and TRBJ1-4; D is perhaps TRBD1 (6 bases). This CDR3 comprises 15 residues. Deletions cut 8 bases from V and 2 bases from J, with 15 bases between. Germline lookup yields CDR1 LGHDT and CDR2 YNNKEL (reference sequence). CDR3 protein: CASPPLQGTNEKLFF. In DNA, the CDR3 is TGTGCCAGCCCGCCTTTACAGGGTACTAATGAAAAACTGTTTTTT.

This clone was observed a single time. The V gene is TRBV5-4, the J gene TRBJ2-2, with a weak D call TRBD2 (6 bases). This CDR3 region has 11 residues. V was shortened by 8 bases and J by 8 bases, with 10 bases between the two germline ends. The germline gives CDR1 SGHNT, CDR2 YYREEE (reference sequence). This CDR3 reads CASKREGELFF. The CDR3 nucleotides read TGTGCCAGTAAACGGGAGGGGGAGCTGTTTTTT.

The chain joins TRBV28 to TRBJ2-2; the match to TRBD1 covers 7 bases. CDR1 and CDR2 (germline): MDHEN, SYDVKM. This CDR3 is 16 amino acids long. Germline trimming cut 5 bases from V and 0 bases from J; bases unmatched to any gene: 6. CDR3: CASSPRTGSNTGELFF. The DNA of the CDR3 is TGTGCCAGCAGTCCAAGGACAGGTTCGAACACCGGGGAGCTGTTTTTT.

In DNA, the CDR3 is TGTGCCAGCAGTTTAGGGGTCGGGACCTACGAGCAGTACTTC. Its translation: CASSLGVGTYEQYF. V is TRBV27 and J is TRBJ2-7, with TRBD2 as a possible D gene (5 bases). The length of the CDR3 is 14 residues. The ends were cut back, 2 bases at V and 2 bases at J, with 10 bases in the middle. Germline CDR1 and CDR2: MNHEY and SMNVEV (reference sequence).

The CDR3 spells CASRNGRRVNTEAFF. In nucleotides, the CDR3 is TGTGCCAGCCGGAACGGGAGAAGGGTGAACACTGAAGCTTTCTTT. The V and J genes are TRBV6-5 and TRBJ1-1; no clear D. V dropped 8 bases and J dropped 0 bases, with 16 bases sitting between them. The CDR3 sequence is 15 residues long. CDR1 is MNHEY and CDR2 is SVGAGI in the germline V gene.

The V gene is TRBV27, the J gene TRBJ2-7, with D perhaps matching TRBD2 (5 bases). V was pared by 2 bases and J by 2 bases, with 13 bases between. The CDR3 sequence is 15 residues long. Germline lookup yields CDR1 MNHEY and CDR2 SMNVEV (reference sequence). In DNA form, the CDR3 reads TGTGCCAGCAGTTTAGGAGGCCGGCCTACCTACGAGCAGTACTTC. Its translation: CASSLGGRPTYEQYF.